These 21 T cell receptor beta chains came from one sample sequenced in a study of T-cell memory formation after mild COVID-19. TCRdb reprocessed the 5' RACE reads with MiXCR, giving one entry per CDR3 protein. There are under 350,000 distinct CDR3 sequences in the sample; 15% to 20% occur only once, and approximately 25% lies in the top ten. Sequenced: PBMCs or a T cell subset sorted from them (not recorded which). Receptors originate from a man aged 18 to 29 who had mild COVID-19 (a few samples of this study predate the infection). Cell type and time point are not known.

This clonotype was found many times. The J gene is TRBJ2-3, the V gene TRBV12-3 or TRBV12-4; TRBD2 matches at 14 bases. V gave up 7 bases and J gave up 7 bases; unmatched junction bases: 7. There are 15 residues in the CDR3. This CDR3 reads CASTIGTSGGYTQYF. CDR3 nucleotide sequence: TGTGCCAGCACCATAGGGACTAGCGGGGGCTATACGCAGTATTTT.

This clonotype showed up just a few times. This rearrangement joins TRBV11-2 to TRBJ2-3; D is uncertain. CDR3 length: 14 residues. V was shortened by 5 bases and J by 2 bases, with 11 bases between the two germline ends. CDR1 is SGHAT and CDR2 is FQNNGV in the germline V gene. The CDR3, as DNA: TGTGCCAGCAGCGGTCTGAGGCTCACAGATACGCAGTATTTT. This encodes CASSGLRLTDTQYF.

The table lists this clonotype with many counts. V and J are TRBV12-3 or TRBV12-4 and TRBJ2-3, with D unresolved. CDR3 length: 14 residues. The V gene lost 3 bases and the J gene lost 5 bases, with 12 bases spanning the gap. Here the CDR3 reads CASSLSFLLDTQYF. The CDR3 DNA sequence: TGTGCCAGCAGTTTGAGCTTCCTCTTAGATACGCAGTATTTT.

The chain uses TRBV7-3 and TRBJ2-3; a possible D gene is TRBD1 (6 bases). Germline assignment: CDR1 SGHTA and CDR2 FQGTGA. The CDR3 spans 16 residues. The germline V and J ends were trimmed by 2 bases and 4 bases, with 16 bases remaining between them. CDR3 sequence: CASSLWGRRLSDTQYF. The CDR3 bases are TGTGCCAGCAGCTTATGGGGGCGCCGTTTGTCAGATACGCAGTATTTT.

This clonotype was counted a few times. The chain couples TRBV27 to TRBJ2-7; D may be TRBD2 (7 bases). The CDR3 is 14 amino acids. Trimming shortened V by 2 bases and J by 4 bases, and 12 bases separated the two germline ends. Germline lookup yields CDR1 MNHEY and CDR2 SMNVEV (reference sequence). In DNA, the CDR3 is TGTGCCAGCAGTTTACGGGGGGCGGGGTACGAGCAGTACGTC. Its translation is CASSLRGAGYEQYV.

A few counts support this clonotype. The chain links TRBV11-3 to TRBJ1-1; possibly TRBD1 for D (5 bases). The V end was cut by 6 bases, the J end by 6 bases, with 14 bases between. Germline CDR1 reads SGHNT; CDR2 reads YENEEA. CDR3 length equals 13 residues. The CDR3 here is CASRLKGYAEAFF. The CDR3, as DNA: TGTGCCAGCAGGTTAAAGGGGTACGCTGAAGCTTTCTTT.

V is TRBV3-1 and J is TRBJ1-3; unclear D gene. V was pared by 0 bases and J by 4 bases, with 10 bases between. The germline CDR1 and CDR2 sequences are LGHDT and YNNKEL (reference sequence). The CDR3 sequence is 15 residues long. The CDR3 DNA follows: TGTGCCAGCAGCCAAGATCTCGTGCGCGGAAACACCATATATTTT. This gives the protein CASSQDLVRGNTIYF.

There are a few counts of this clonotype. V usage is TRBV5-1 and J usage is TRBJ1-2; 7 nucleotides line up with TRBD1. The CDR3 has 15 residues. The V segment lost 4 bases and the J segment 4 bases; nucleotides outside the gene matches: 10. Germline CDR1 is SGHRS and CDR2 is YFSETQ. The CDR3 DNA reads as TGCGCCAGCAGCCTGCAGGGGGAACGAGCCTATGGCTACACCTTC. Translating gives CASSLQGERAYGYTF. The whole variable domain, filled in from reference TRBV5-1 and TRBJ1-2, reads KAGVTQTPRYLIKTRGQQVTLSCSPISGHRSVSWYQQTPGQGLQFLFEYFSETQRNKGNFPGRFSGRQFSNSRSEMNVSTLELGDSALYLCASSLQGERAYGYTFGSGTRLTVV.

This clonotype was counted between two and nine times. The chain combines TRBV20-1 with TRBJ2-1; the match to TRBD2 covers 8 bases. The V gene's germline CDR1 is DFQATT and CDR2 SNEGSKA (reference sequence). The CDR3 is made up of 16 amino acids. The J segment lost 0 bases and the V segment lost 2 bases, leaving 6 bases of the junction unmatched. CDR3 amino acids: CSARPPRGDSYNEQFF. The CDR3, as DNA: TGCAGTGCTAGACCTCCGCGGGGGGACTCCTACAATGAGCAGTTCTTC.

This clonotype occurred many times. The chain uses TRBV12-3 or TRBV12-4 and TRBJ2-2; D perhaps matches TRBD1 (5 bases). Trimming removed 6 bases from V and 6 bases from J, with 14 bases in between. The CDR3 totals 14 residues. CDR3 nucleotide sequence: TGTGCCAGCAGCAAACAGGTCTCGTCCGGGGAGCTGTTTTTT. As protein: CASSKQVSSGELFF.

This clonotype was seen only a few times. The chain recombines TRBV10-3 with TRBJ2-1; no firm D call. The CDR3 is made up of 12 amino acids. Trimming pared 2 bases from V and 9 bases from J, leaving 8 bases between. The V gene's germline CDR1 is ENHRY and CDR2 SYGVKD. In DNA form, the CDR3 reads TGTGCCATCAGTGAGCCTGACGGTGAGCAGTTCTTC. Translating it yields CAISEPDGEQFF.

The chain joins TRBV5-1 to TRBJ2-3; TRBD2 matches at 10 bases. J gave up 0 bases and V 4 bases, and 5 bases lay outside the gene matches. Germline V CDR1 and CDR2: SGHRS, YFSETQ. The CDR3 loop spans 16 amino acids. CDR3 bases: TGCGCCAGCAGCGGAAAAGCGGGGGGGAGCACAGATACGCAGTATTTT. Translation gives CASSGKAGGSTDTQYF.

A few counts support this clonotype. The genes are TRBV11-2 and TRBJ2-5; unclear D gene. The CDR3 is 13 residues long. With 1 base removed from V and 1 base from J, the gap between germline ends came to 4 bases. Per the germline V gene, CDR1 is SGHAT and CDR2 is FQNNGV. The CDR3 spells CASSLGAQETQYF. CDR3 coding DNA: TGTGCCAGCAGCTTAGGCGCCCAAGAGACCCAGTACTTC.

The V call is TRBV5-5, the J call TRBJ2-5; D possibly corresponds to TRBD2 (6 bases). V dropped 3 bases and J dropped 5 bases, with 14 bases sitting between them. The CDR3 runs 14 residues. Germline V gene sequence: CDR1 SGHKS, CDR2 YYEKEE (reference sequence). DNA for the CDR3: TGTGCCAGCAGCTCGCCGGGACTCGGGGAGACCCAGTACTTC. Its protein is CASSSPGLGETQYF. The full variable domain, its missing parts supplied by reference TRBV5-5 and TRBJ2-5, is DAGVTQSPTHLIKTRGQQVTLRCSPISGHKSVSWYQQVLGQGPQFIFQYYEKEERGRGNFPDRFSARQFPNYSSELNVNALLLGDSALYLCASSSPGLGETQYFGPGTRLLVL.

Turning to this clonotype: A much larger clone differs from this one at a single base, so this may be a read error. This rearrangement joins TRBV2 to TRBJ2-3, with D possibly TRBD2 on 7 matching bases. The CDR3 has 15 amino acids. The V end was cut by 4 bases, the J end by 7 bases, with 18 bases between. Germline CDR1 and CDR2: SNHLY and FYNNEI. The CDR3: CASSARGASPYTQYF. The CDR3 nucleotides read TGTGCCAGCAGTGCTCGGGGGGCAAGTCCATATACGCAGTATTTT.

The CDR3 reads CASSSHTYKTGAEAFF. The CDR3 DNA sequence: TGTGCCAGCAGCTCCCACACATACAAAACAGGGGCTGAAGCTTTCTTT. This chain links TRBV7-9 with TRBJ1-1; 7 positions match TRBD1. Germline V gene data show CDR1 as SEHNR and CDR2 as FQNEAQ (reference sequence). The CDR3 consists of 16 residues. The junction had 14 bases not matched to a gene; V was cut back by 4 bases and J by 6 bases.

This clonotype was detected a few times. The V and J genes are TRBV12-3 or TRBV12-4 and TRBJ1-6, with 12 bases matching TRBD1. V shed 6 bases and J 14 bases; nucleotides not matched to a gene: 11. The CDR3 spans 15 residues. CDR3 region: CASREGTGGLRALHF. The CDR3 DNA reads as TGTGCCAGCAGAGAGGGGACAGGGGGCTTGAGGGCCCTCCACTTT.

The CDR3 sequence: CASRMGTSPGETQYF. DNA for the CDR3: TGTGCCAGCAGGATGGGGACTAGCCCTGGGGAGACCCAGTACTTC. The chain combines TRBV2 with TRBJ2-5; 9 nucleotides agree with TRBD2. V lost 6 bases to trimming and J lost 5 bases; unmatched junction nucleotides: 10. The CDR3 is 15 amino acids. Germline CDR1 and CDR2: SNHLY and FYNNEI. The whole variable domain, filled in from reference TRBV2 and TRBJ2-5, reads EPEVTQTPSHQVTQMGQEVILRCVPISNHLYFYWYRQILGQKVEFLVSFYNNEISEKSEIFDDQFSVERPDGSNFTLKIRSTKLEDSAMYFCASRMGTSPGETQYFGPGTRLLVL.

The CDR3 coding sequence is TGTGCCAGCAGCTCCATGTCAGGGGGCACCGGGGAGCTGTTTTTT. Protein: CASSSMSGGTGELFF. J is TRBJ2-2 and V is TRBV5-5; 7 bases agree with TRBD1. J was trimmed by 4 bases and V by 3 bases; bases with no gene match: 6. Germline V gene sequence: CDR1 SGHKS, CDR2 YYEKEE (reference sequence). The CDR3 length is 15 residues.

This clonotype was seen many times. The V gene is TRBV7-2, the J gene TRBJ2-5; D gene unclear. V was shortened by 2 bases and J by 5 bases, with 3 bases between the two germline ends. CDR3 length: 11 residues. Germline V gene sequence: CDR1 SGHTA, CDR2 FQGNSA. The CDR3 coding sequence is TGTGCCAGCAGCTTAACGGAGACCCAGTACTTC. Protein product: CASSLTETQYF.

The sample holds a few counts of this clonotype. This chain uses TRBV12-3 or TRBV12-4 with TRBJ2-5; D gene ambiguous. The V end lost 5 bases, the J end lost 2 bases, and 12 bases lay between the germline ends. This CDR3 has 14 amino acids. The CDR3 DNA reads as TGTGCCAGCAGTCGAAGGGTCCTACAAGAGACCCAGTACTTC. This gives the protein CASSRRVLQETQYF.